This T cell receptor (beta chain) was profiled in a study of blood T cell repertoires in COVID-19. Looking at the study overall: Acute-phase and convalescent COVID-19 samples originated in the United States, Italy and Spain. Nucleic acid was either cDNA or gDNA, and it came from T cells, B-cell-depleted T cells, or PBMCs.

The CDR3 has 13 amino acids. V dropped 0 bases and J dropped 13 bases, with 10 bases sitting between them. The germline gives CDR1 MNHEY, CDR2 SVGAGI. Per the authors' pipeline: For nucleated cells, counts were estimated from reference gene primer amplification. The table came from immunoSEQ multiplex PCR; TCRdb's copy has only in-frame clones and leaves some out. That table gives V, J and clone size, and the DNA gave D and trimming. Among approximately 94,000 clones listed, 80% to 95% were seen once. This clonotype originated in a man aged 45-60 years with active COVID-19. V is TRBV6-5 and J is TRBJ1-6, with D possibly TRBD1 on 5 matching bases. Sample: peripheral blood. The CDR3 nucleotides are TGTGCCAGCAGTTACTCAGCAGGGCATCCCCTCCACTTT. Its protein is CASSYSAGHPLHF.